The sequence of this T cell receptor (beta chain) was determined in a study of PD-1 blockade in classical Hodgkin lymphoma. General study results and limits: Nivolumab initiation under 1 year post-ASCT meant exclusion.

Points on this clone: What it binds is unknown.

Here immunoSEQ multiplex PCR was the method, and the copy in TCRdb shows in-frame clones only, minus some. The sample lists some 9,500 clones, 74% occurring once. Time point meaning: cycle 4 day 1 (C4D1), after around six weeks of nivolumab. Brentuximab vedotin exposure varied among the patients, all of whom had relapsed after autologous stem cell transplantation. Thawed PBMCs were the source of CD8+ T cells, obtained through magnetic negative selection. The CDR3 covers 14 residues. Trimming at V came to 3 bases and at J to 2 bases, leaving 3 bases not matched to a gene. Germline V CDR1 and CDR2: SGHAT, FQDESV (reference sequence).

The material was CD8+ T cells from blood, obtained before the fourth cycle of nivolumab. J is TRBJ2-7 and V is TRBV11-1; 8 bases line up with TRBD1. The source of this sequence is a human donor with classical Hodgkin lymphoma. The CDR3 protein is CASSFRQGPYEQYF. The DNA for the CDR3 is TGTGCCAGCAGCTTCCGACAGGGGCCCTACGAGCAGTACTTC.